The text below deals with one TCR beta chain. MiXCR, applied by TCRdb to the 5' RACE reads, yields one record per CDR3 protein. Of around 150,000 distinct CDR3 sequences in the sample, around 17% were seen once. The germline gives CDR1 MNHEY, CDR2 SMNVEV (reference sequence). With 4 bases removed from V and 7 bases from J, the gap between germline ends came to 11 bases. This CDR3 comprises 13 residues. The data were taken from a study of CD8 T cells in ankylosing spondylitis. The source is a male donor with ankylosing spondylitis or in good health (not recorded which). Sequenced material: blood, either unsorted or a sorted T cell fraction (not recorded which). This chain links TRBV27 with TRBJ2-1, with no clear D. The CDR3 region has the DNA TGTGCCAGCAGTTCTCATAAGTTGAATGAGCAGTTCTTC. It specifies CASSSHKLNEQFF.